The clone carrying this T cell receptor (beta chain) occurred many times. The target antigen is unknown. The V and J ends lost 4 bases and 4 bases respectively, with 12 bases between them. The CDR3 totals 14 residues. Germline CDR1 is SGDLS and CDR2 is YYNGEE. The data derive from a study of T-cell reconstitution after alpha-beta-depleted transplantation in children. Study-wide results and limits: The authors attributed T-cell counts and diversity one year after transplant mostly to newly produced T cells.

During its preparation, the TCRbeta library received unique molecular identifiers. TCRdb re-derived calls from the PCR reads in MiXCR, one entry per CDR3 protein. The repertoire consists of over 150,000 distinct CDR3 sequences, with over 8.5% occurring once and the leading ten covering 13%. Sequenced here: PBMCs, sampled before TCRalphabeta/CD19-depleted stem cell transplant. This sequence originates from a boy younger than 10 with acute myeloid leukemia, due to receive a stem cell transplant. This chain uses TRBV9 with TRBJ2-1; weak D call: TRBD1 (6 bases). The CDR3 is CASSPQGGYNEQFF. CDR3 nucleotide sequence: TGTGCCAGCAGCCCACAAGGGGGTTACAATGAGCAGTTCTTC.